These 32 T cell receptor beta chains were all obtained from the same sample, sequenced in a study of OX40 agonist ivuxolimab in advanced cancers. Sequencing was performed with immunoSEQ multiplex PCR; in TCRdb, only in-frame clones are kept and a portion is missing. The sample contains under 65,000 clones, around 80% of which appear only once. Source: CD4+ or CD8+ T cells sorted from blood, taken in a trial of the OX40 agonist ivuxolimab. The origin of the receptors is an adult with an advanced solid tumor such as melanoma, head and neck, liver or kidney cancer.

Judged by abundance, this clone is medium-sized. CDR3 protein: CASRNTERQYF. In nucleotides, the CDR3 is TGTGCCAGTAGAAACACAGAACGGCAGTACTTC. The chain carries TRBV19 and TRBJ2-7; D remains unclear. CDR3 size: 11 residues. The germline gives CDR1 LNHDA, CDR2 SQIVND (reference sequence). V shed 6 bases and J shed 9 bases, with 12 bases lying between them.

V gene TRBV7-8 combines with J gene TRBJ1-5; 9 nucleotides line up with TRBD1. This CDR3 contains 16 residues. Trimming took 4 bases from V and 0 from J; bases not matched to a gene: 4. Germline CDR1 SGHVS, CDR2 FQNEAQ. This chain's CDR3 is CASSSRTGVSNQPQHF. The CDR3 DNA reads TGTGCCAGCAGCTCAAGGACAGGGGTTAGCAATCAGCCCCAGCATTTT.

This clone was detected only once. The genes are TRBV5-6 and TRBJ1-3; 10 positions match TRBD1. The junction had 7 bases not matched to a gene; V was cut back by 4 bases and J by 0 bases. The CDR3 runs to 17 residues. Germline lookup yields CDR1 SGHDT and CDR2 YYEEEE. The CDR3 DNA sequence: TGTGCCAGCAGCAAGGACAGGGGGTTAGTCTCTGGAAACACCATATATTTT. Translated, it gives CASSKDRGLVSGNTIYF.

The rearrangement joins TRBV30 to TRBJ2-7, with TRBD2 identical over 8 bases. Germline CDR1 GTSNPN, CDR2 SVGIG (reference sequence). The CDR3 extends over 16 amino acids. J gave up 5 bases and V 2 bases, and 14 bases lay outside the gene matches. This CDR3 is CAWSQVLAGGRNEQYF. In nucleotides, the CDR3 is TGTGCCTGGAGTCAAGTCCTAGCGGGCGGCCGAAACGAGCAGTACTTC.

The V and J genes are TRBV28 and TRBJ2-7, with no clear D. CDR1 MDHEN and CDR2 SYDVKM come from the germline V gene. This CDR3 spans 13 amino acids. Trimming shortened V by 3 bases and J by 2 bases, and 8 bases separated the two germline ends. The CDR3 sequence is CASSLTAAYEQYF. CDR3 in DNA: TGTGCCAGCAGTTTGACGGCAGCCTACGAGCAGTACTTC.

The genes are TRBV28 and TRBJ2-2; D is perhaps TRBD1 (6 bases). Deletions cut 1 base from V and 1 base from J, with 7 bases between. The length of the CDR3 is 15 residues. Germline CDR1 and CDR2: MDHEN and SYDVKM. Written as DNA, the CDR3 is TGTGCCAGCAGTTTATTACAGGGGAACACCGGGGAGCTGTTTTTT. It specifies CASSLLQGNTGELFF.

This chain joins TRBV2 and TRBJ1-6; perhaps TRBD1 as D (5 bases). Germline-derived CDR1 and CDR2 are SNHLY and FYNNEI. Trimming shortened V by 4 bases and J by 1 base, and 8 bases separated the two germline ends. This CDR3 contains 15 residues. The CDR3 here is CASSVWGSYNSPLHF. In DNA form, the CDR3 reads TGTGCCAGCAGTGTTTGGGGGTCCTATAATTCACCCCTCCACTTT. Combining the CDR3 with reference TRBV2 and TRBJ1-6 gives the whole variable domain EPEVTQTPSHQVTQMGQEVILRCVPISNHLYFYWYRQILGQKVEFLVSFYNNEISEKSEIFDDQFSVERPDGSNFTLKIRSTKLEDSAMYFCASSVWGSYNSPLHFGNGTRLTVT.

This chain links TRBV9 with TRBJ2-5, with unresolved D. Trimming left V 4 bases short and J 5 bases short, with 21 bases between. CDR1 is SGDLS and CDR2 is YYNGEE in the germline V gene. The CDR3 sequence is 16 residues long. This CDR3 reads CASSQSRAQAYETQYF. The DNA of the CDR3 is TGTGCCAGCAGCCAAAGCCGGGCCCAGGCATATGAGACCCAGTACTTC.

CDR3 protein: CASSSGQGDTQYF. The CDR3 coding sequence is TGTGCCAGCAGCTCGGGACAGGGTGATACGCAGTATTTT. The chain links TRBV7-9 to TRBJ2-3; TRBD1 agrees at 9 bases. CDR3 size: 13 residues. Germline V gene lookup returns CDR1 SEHNR and CDR2 FQNEAQ (reference sequence). The V segment lost 4 bases and the J segment 6 bases; nucleotides outside the gene matches: 2. The full variable domain, its missing parts supplied by reference TRBV7-9 and TRBJ2-3, is DTGVSQNPRHKITKRGQNVTFRCDPISEHNRLYWYRQTLGQGPEFLTYFQNEAQLEKSRLLSDRFSAERPKGSFSTLEIQRTEQGDSAMYLCASSSGQGDTQYFGPGTRLTVL.

This clone ranks as medium-sized. The J gene is TRBJ1-2, the V gene TRBV5-6; possible D gene TRBD1, 5 bases. There are 14 residues in the CDR3. V gave up 4 bases and J gave up 8 bases, with 18 bases separating them. The germline V gene has CDR1 SGHDT and CDR2 YYEEEE. Written as DNA, the CDR3 is TGTGCCAGCAGCCCGGGACCAAGAGTTCACGGCTACACCTTC. It specifies CASSPGPRVHGYTF.

This clone was observed a handful of times. This sequence joins TRBV5-5 and TRBJ2-3, with D possibly matching TRBD1 (5 bases). This CDR3 region has 15 residues. Trimming pared 3 bases from V and 3 bases from J, leaving 14 bases between. Germline V gene lookup returns CDR1 SGHKS and CDR2 YYEKEE (reference sequence). The CDR3, as DNA: TGTGCCAGCAGCTACGTAGGGGCAGAGACAGATACGCAGTATTTT. Residues: CASSYVGAETDTQYF.

This clone has more than one count but fewer than ten. The rearrangement joins TRBV5-1 to TRBJ2-5; 11 bases are a match to TRBD2. The CDR3 is 18 amino acids. The germline CDR1 and CDR2 sequences are SGHRS and YFSETQ. Losses at the gene ends were 0 bases for V and 1 base for J; bases not matched to a gene: 8. The CDR3 sequence is CASSLGLAGGRSQETQYF. The DNA for the CDR3 is TGCGCCAGCAGCTTGGGTCTAGCGGGGGGCCGAAGCCAAGAGACCCAGTACTTC.

The V and J genes are TRBV5-5 and TRBJ2-3; D is possibly TRBD1 or TRBD2 (5 bases each). The germline CDR1 and CDR2 sequences are SGHKS and YYEKEE (reference sequence). Trimming removed 4 bases from V and 0 bases from J, with 12 bases in between. CDR3 length equals 15 residues. CDR3 nucleotide sequence: TGTGCCAGCAGCCTCGGGACGGTTAGCACAGATACGCAGTATTTT. It encodes CASSLGTVSTDTQYF.

CDR3 nucleotide sequence: TGCGCCAGCAGCGTAGATATGACCTACGAGCAGTACTTC. Its protein product is CASSVDMTYEQYF. The chain links TRBV4-1 to TRBJ2-7; D gene ambiguous. CDR1 and CDR2 (germline): MGHRA, YSYEKL. V was trimmed by 5 bases and J by 2 bases, leaving 10 bases between them. The CDR3 is 13 amino acids.

The rearrangement links TRBV18 to TRBJ2-5; weak D call: TRBD1 (5 bases). The CDR3 length is 14 residues. V was cut by 2 bases and J by 5 bases, with 12 bases left in between. CDR1 is KGHSH and CDR2 is LQKENI in the germline V gene. CDR3 amino acids: CASSPWGPVETQYF. The CDR3 nucleotides read TGTGCCAGCTCACCATGGGGCCCAGTGGAGACCCAGTACTTC.

The rearrangement links TRBV5-5 to TRBJ1-5; 7 positions agree with TRBD1. V was clipped by 5 bases and J by 3 bases; unmatched bases: 5. Germline CDR1 SGHKS, CDR2 YYEKEE (reference sequence). The CDR3 extends over 14 amino acids. The CDR3 sequence is CASSSGTVNQPQHF. As DNA, the CDR3 is TGTGCCAGCAGTTCCGGGACAGTCAATCAGCCCCAGCATTTT.

This rearrangement joins TRBV19 to TRBJ2-5; D is tentatively TRBD1 or TRBD2 (7 bases each). This CDR3 has 15 residues. Per germline, CDR1 LNHDA and CDR2 SQIVND (reference sequence). V gave up 3 bases and J gave up 5 bases, with 16 bases separating them. CDR3 sequence reads: CASSIQGGSVETQYF. CDR3 in DNA: TGTGCCAGTAGTATCCAGGGGGGGTCCGTCGAGACCCAGTACTTC. The full variable domain, with the rest looked up from reference TRBV19 and TRBJ2-5, is DGGITQSPKYLFRKEGQNVTLSCEQNLNHDAMYWYRQDPGQGLRLIYYSQIVNDFQKGDIAEGYSVSREKKESFPLTVTSAQKNPTAFYLCASSIQGGSVETQYFGPGTRLLVL.

This clone was observed a handful of times. Written as DNA, the CDR3 is TGTGCCATCAGCCGCGCTCGACTAGCGGGAGAGGCAGATACGCAGTATTTT. It is translated as CAISRARLAGEADTQYF. The chain couples TRBV10-3 to TRBJ2-3; TRBD2 aligns across 12 bases. Trimming removed 6 bases from V and 4 bases from J; junction bases left unmatched: 11. The germline V gene encodes CDR1 ENHRY and CDR2 SYGVKD. CDR3 length equals 17 residues.

V and J are TRBV30 and TRBJ2-7, with D uncertain. This CDR3 has 12 residues. Germline V CDR1 and CDR2: GTSNPN, SVGIG (reference sequence). V lost 3 bases, J lost 4 bases, and 10 bases lay in between. The DNA of the CDR3 is TGTGCCTGGAGCGATATCCTGTACGAGCAGTACTTC. Protein: CAWSDILYEQYF.

The V and J genes are TRBV6-1 and TRBJ2-7; TRBD2 aligns across 9 bases. Losses at the gene ends were 0 bases for V and 9 bases for J; bases not matched to a gene: 15. Looked up from germline, CDR1 is MNHNS and CDR2 is SASEGT. There are 17 residues in the CDR3. This CDR3 reads CASSEAPAGGATDRQYF. The CDR3 nucleotides read TGTGCCAGCAGTGAAGCACCAGCGGGGGGCGCCACCGACAGGCAGTACTTC.

The rearrangement joins TRBV2 to TRBJ2-4, with 7 bases aligning to TRBD1. V lost 3 bases to trimming and J lost 6 bases; unmatched junction nucleotides: 8. Germline-derived CDR1 and CDR2 are SNHLY and FYNNEI. This CDR3 has 15 amino acids. CDR3 sequence: CASSDAGGLGNIQYF. The DNA of the CDR3 is TGTGCCAGCAGTGATGCAGGGGGTTTGGGAAACATTCAGTACTTC. The whole variable domain, remainder taken from reference TRBV2 and TRBJ2-4, is EPEVTQTPSHQVTQMGQEVILRCVPISNHLYFYWYRQILGQKVEFLVSFYNNEISEKSEIFDDQFSVERPDGSNFTLKIRSTKLEDSAMYFCASSDAGGLGNIQYFGAGTRLSVL.

The sample holds one count of this clone. The rearrangement uses TRBV7-2 and TRBJ1-2; D is unclear. Trimming took off 0 bases at V and 4 bases at J, with 6 bases between the two ends. Per the germline V gene, CDR1 is SGHTA and CDR2 is FQGNSA. There are 13 residues in the CDR3. CDR3 DNA: TGTGCCAGCAGCTTAGCAGGGTCCTATGGCTACACCTTC. Protein sequence: CASSLAGSYGYTF. The full variable domain, rest sourced from reference TRBV7-2 and TRBJ1-2, is GAGVSQSPSNKVTEKGKDVELRCDPISGHTALYWYRQSLGQGLEFLIYFQGNSAPDKSGLPSDRFSAERTGGSVSTLTIQRTQQEDSAVYLCASSLAGSYGYTFGSGTRLTVV.

The V gene is TRBV25-1, the J gene TRBJ2-7; D gene ambiguous. The CDR3 spans 15 residues. The V gene's germline CDR1 is MGHDK and CDR2 SYGVNS. Trimming left V 2 bases short and J 4 bases short, with 15 bases between. This CDR3 is CASSEGDPAMYEQYF. The CDR3 region has the DNA TGTGCCAGCAGTGAAGGCGATCCCGCGATGTACGAGCAGTACTTC.

The chain recombines TRBV6-6 with TRBJ1-6; D gene ambiguous. The CDR3 extends over 12 amino acids. Germline assignment: CDR1 MNHNY and CDR2 SVGAGI (reference sequence). The ends were cut back, 6 bases at V and 7 bases at J, with 7 bases in the middle. The CDR3 protein is CASRGRNSPLHF. In DNA, the CDR3 is TGTGCCAGCAGAGGGCGCAATTCACCCCTCCACTTT.

The chain employs TRBV2 and TRBJ2-3, with no clear D. Germline V gene sequence: CDR1 SNHLY, CDR2 FYNNEI. The CDR3 length is 13 residues. Trimming removed 7 bases at V and 4 bases at J, with 12 bases between. CDR3 in amino acids: CASIIQGSDTQYF. CDR3 DNA: TGTGCCAGCATAATTCAAGGGTCAGATACGCAGTATTTT.

V gene TRBV30 combines with J gene TRBJ1-2, with 7 bases lining up with TRBD1. Germline CDR1 and CDR2: GTSNPN and SVGIG (reference sequence). The V segment lost 3 bases and the J segment 0 bases; nucleotides outside the gene matches: 7. The CDR3 covers 15 residues. CDR3 sequence reads: CAWSAGTVTNYGYTF. The DNA for the CDR3 is TGTGCCTGGAGCGCTGGGACAGTCACTAACTATGGCTACACCTTC.

The DNA for the CDR3 is TGTGCCAGCAGTACCCGGGACAGGATTTTTCCTACTTGGGAGCAGTACTTC. This encodes CASSTRDRIFPTWEQYF. V gene TRBV27 combines with J gene TRBJ2-5; the match to TRBD1 covers 8 bases. V was clipped by 5 bases and J by 11 bases; unmatched bases: 22. The CDR3 contains 17 residues. The germline V gene encodes CDR1 MNHEY and CDR2 SMNVEV (reference sequence).

As for this clone: Germline is not matched at one junction end, which may reflect a read error. The rearrangement uses TRBV7-7 and TRBJ2-1; tentatively, D is TRBD1 (6 bases). This CDR3 is built from 14 residues. The V gene's germline CDR1 is SSHAT and CDR2 FNYEAQ (reference sequence). The CDR3 spells CASSLGNGGTEQFF. DNA for the CDR3: TGTGCTAGCAGCTTAGGTAATGGGGGCACTGAGCAGTTCTTC.

CDR3 residues: CASNNKFHNEQFF. The CDR3 DNA sequence: TGTGCCAGCAACAATAAGTTTCACAATGAGCAGTTCTTC. The genes are TRBV27 and TRBJ2-1; D call uncertain. CDR1 and CDR2 from the germline V gene are MNHEY and SMNVEV (reference sequence). The CDR3 runs to 13 residues. Between the trimmed V and J ends, which lost 7 bases and 5 bases, there was a span of 12 bases.

The rearrangement uses TRBV7-8 and TRBJ1-4; no reliable D call. Trimming left V 5 bases short and J 0 bases short, with 7 bases between. Germline V gives CDR1 SGHVS, CDR2 FQNEAQ. The CDR3 loop spans 14 amino acids. The CDR3 loop reads CASSPWTTNEKLFF. DNA of the CDR3: TGTGCCAGCAGCCCCTGGACAACTAATGAAAAACTGTTTTTT.

The chain uses TRBV6-5 and TRBJ1-1; D possibly corresponds to TRBD1 (6 bases). CDR3 size: 16 residues. Per germline, CDR1 MNHEY and CDR2 SVGAGI. Trimming shortened V by 2 bases and J by 0 bases, and 13 bases separated the two germline ends. The DNA of the CDR3 is TGTGCCAGCAGTTACAGGCAGGGGCGGGTGAACACTGAAGCTTTCTTT. This translates into CASSYRQGRVNTEAFF.

This chain's CDR3 is CASSRSGTEETQYF. The DNA for the CDR3 is TGCGCCAGCAGCCGGTCCGGGACCGAAGAGACCCAGTACTTC. This sequence joins TRBV5-1 and TRBJ2-5; D may correspond to TRBD1 or TRBD2 (5 bases each). This CDR3 is 14 amino acids long. Germline assignment: CDR1 SGHRS and CDR2 YFSETQ. Trimming left V 4 bases short and J 3 bases short, with 13 bases between.